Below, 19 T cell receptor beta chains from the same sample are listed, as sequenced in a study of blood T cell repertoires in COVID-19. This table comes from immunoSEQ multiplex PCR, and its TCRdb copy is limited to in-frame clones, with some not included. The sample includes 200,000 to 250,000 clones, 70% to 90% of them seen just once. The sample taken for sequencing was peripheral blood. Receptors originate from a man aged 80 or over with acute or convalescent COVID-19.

CDR3 nucleotide sequence: TGTGCCAGCTCACCACCGACGACCGGGAGGTCCCACAATGAGCAGTTCTTC. Translating it yields CASSPPTTGRSHNEQFF. The chain uses TRBV18 and TRBJ2-1; 7 positions match TRBD2. After removal of 0 bases from V and 5 bases from J, the junction contained 10 bases not matched to a gene. The CDR3 loop spans 17 amino acids. The V gene's germline CDR1 is KGHSH and CDR2 LQKENI.

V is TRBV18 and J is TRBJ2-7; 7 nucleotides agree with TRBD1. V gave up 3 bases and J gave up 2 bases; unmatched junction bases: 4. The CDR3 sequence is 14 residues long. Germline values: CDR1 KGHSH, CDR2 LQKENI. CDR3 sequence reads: CASSPRQGTYEQYF. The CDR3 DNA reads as TGTGCCAGCTCACCGCGACAGGGAACCTACGAGCAGTACTTC.

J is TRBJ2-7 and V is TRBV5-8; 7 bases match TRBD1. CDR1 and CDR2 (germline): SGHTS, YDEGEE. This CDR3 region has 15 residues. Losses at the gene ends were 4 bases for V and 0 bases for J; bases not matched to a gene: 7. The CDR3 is CASSPGQVDSYEQYV. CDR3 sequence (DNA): TGTGCCAGCAGCCCTGGACAGGTCGACTCCTACGAGCAGTACGTC.

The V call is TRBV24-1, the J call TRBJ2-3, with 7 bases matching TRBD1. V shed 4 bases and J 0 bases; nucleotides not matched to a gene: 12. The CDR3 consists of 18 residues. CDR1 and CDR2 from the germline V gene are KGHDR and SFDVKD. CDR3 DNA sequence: TGTGCCACCAGTGACACCCGACTACAGGGGTCTAGCACAGATACGCAGTATTTT. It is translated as CATSDTRLQGSSTDTQYF.

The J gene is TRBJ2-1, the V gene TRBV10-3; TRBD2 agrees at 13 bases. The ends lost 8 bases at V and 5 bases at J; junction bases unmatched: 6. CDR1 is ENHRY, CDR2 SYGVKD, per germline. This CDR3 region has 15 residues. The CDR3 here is CAIGTSGRVNNEQFF. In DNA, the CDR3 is TGTGCCATCGGTACTAGCGGGAGGGTAAACAATGAGCAGTTCTTC.

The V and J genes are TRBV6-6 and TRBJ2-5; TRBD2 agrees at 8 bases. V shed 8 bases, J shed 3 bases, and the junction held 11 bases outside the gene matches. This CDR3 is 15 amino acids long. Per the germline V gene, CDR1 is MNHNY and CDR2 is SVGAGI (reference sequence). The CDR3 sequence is CASSARAGGKETQYF. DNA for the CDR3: TGTGCCAGCTCCGCGAGGGCGGGAGGAAAAGAGACCCAGTACTTC.

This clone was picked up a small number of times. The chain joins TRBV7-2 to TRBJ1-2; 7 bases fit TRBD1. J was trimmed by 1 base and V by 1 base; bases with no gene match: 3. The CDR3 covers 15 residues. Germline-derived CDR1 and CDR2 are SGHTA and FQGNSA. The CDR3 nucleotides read TGTGCCAGCAGCTTAGTCCCAGGGGGTAACTATGGCTACACCTTC. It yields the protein CASSLVPGGNYGYTF.

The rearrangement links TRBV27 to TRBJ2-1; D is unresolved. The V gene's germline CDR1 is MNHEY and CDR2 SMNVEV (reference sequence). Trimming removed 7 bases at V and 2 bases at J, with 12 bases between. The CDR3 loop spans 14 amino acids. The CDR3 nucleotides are TGTGCCAGCACTTCCGGAGTAACCTACAATGAGCAGTTCTTC. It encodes CASTSGVTYNEQFF.

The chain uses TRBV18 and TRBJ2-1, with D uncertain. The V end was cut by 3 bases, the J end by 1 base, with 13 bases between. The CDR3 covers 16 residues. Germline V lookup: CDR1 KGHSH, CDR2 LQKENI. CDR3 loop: CASSPPRVSSYNEQFF. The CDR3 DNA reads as TGTGCCAGCTCACCTCCCCGAGTGTCATCCTACAATGAGCAGTTCTTC.

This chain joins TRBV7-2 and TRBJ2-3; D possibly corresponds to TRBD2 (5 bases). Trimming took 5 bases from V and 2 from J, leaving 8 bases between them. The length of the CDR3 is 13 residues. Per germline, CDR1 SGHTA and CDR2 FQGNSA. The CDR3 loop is CASSRTFTDTQYF. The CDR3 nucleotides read TGTGCCAGCAGCCGGACTTTCACAGATACGCAGTATTTT.

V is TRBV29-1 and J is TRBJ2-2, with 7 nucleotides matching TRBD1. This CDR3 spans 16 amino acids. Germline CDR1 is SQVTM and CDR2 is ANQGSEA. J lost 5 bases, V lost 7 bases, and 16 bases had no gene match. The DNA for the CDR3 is TGCAGCGCCACTTGGCCCGGCAGGGGGAGAACCGGGGAGCTGTTTTTT. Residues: CSATWPGRGRTGELFF.

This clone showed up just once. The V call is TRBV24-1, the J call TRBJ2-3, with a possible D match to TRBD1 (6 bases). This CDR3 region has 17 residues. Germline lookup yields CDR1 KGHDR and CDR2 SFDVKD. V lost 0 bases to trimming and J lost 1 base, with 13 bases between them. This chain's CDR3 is CATSDLPRAGGTDTQYF. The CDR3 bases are TGTGCCACCAGTGATTTGCCCAGGGCAGGGGGCACAGATACGCAGTATTTT.

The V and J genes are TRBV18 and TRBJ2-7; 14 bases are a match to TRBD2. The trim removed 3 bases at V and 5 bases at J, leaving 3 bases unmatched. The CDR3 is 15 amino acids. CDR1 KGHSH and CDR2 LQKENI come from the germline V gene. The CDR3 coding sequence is TGTGCCAGCTCACCGGGGACTAGCGGGAGCCACGAGCAGTACGTC. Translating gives CASSPGTSGSHEQYV.

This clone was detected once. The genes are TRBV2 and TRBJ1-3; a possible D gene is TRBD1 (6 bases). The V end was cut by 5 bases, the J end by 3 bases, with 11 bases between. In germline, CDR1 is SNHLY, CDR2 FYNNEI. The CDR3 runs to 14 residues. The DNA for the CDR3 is TGTGCCAGCAGTTTAGGACAGATTGGAAACACCATATATTTT. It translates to CASSLGQIGNTIYF.

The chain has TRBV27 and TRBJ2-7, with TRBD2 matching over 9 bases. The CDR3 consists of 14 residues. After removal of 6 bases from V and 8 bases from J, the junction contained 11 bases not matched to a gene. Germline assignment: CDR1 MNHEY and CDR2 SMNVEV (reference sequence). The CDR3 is CASSPSGSGRQQYF. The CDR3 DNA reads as TGTGCCAGCAGCCCTTCGGGTAGCGGGAGACAGCAGTACTTC.

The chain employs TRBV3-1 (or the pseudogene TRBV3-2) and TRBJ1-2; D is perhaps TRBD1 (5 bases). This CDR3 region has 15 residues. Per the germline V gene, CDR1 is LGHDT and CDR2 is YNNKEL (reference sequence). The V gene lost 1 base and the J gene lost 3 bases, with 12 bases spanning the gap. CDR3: CASSQVIGGDYGYTF. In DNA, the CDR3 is TGTGCCAGCAGCCAAGTAATCGGGGGAGACTATGGCTACACCTTC.

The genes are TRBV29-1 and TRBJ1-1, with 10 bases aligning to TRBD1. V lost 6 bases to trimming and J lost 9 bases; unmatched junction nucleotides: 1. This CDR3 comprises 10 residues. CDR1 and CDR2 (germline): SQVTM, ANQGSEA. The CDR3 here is CSVDRGQAFF. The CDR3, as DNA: TGCAGCGTAGACAGGGGGCAAGCTTTCTTT.

The CDR3 DNA reads TGTGCCAGTAGAGCTGGGACTAGCGCCACTAGCACAGATACGCAGTATTTT. Amino acids: CASRAGTSATSTDTQYF. The chain combines TRBV2 with TRBJ2-3; 10 bases are a match to TRBD2. CDR1 and CDR2 (germline): SNHLY, FYNNEI. This CDR3 spans 17 amino acids. The junction had 12 bases not matched to a gene; V was cut back by 9 bases and J by 0 bases.

The CDR3 loop is CSVGQGFEPQHF. The CDR3 DNA is TGCAGCGTTGGACAGGGTTTTGAGCCCCAGCATTTT. The chain combines TRBV29-1 with TRBJ1-5, with 7 nucleotides matching TRBD1. Germline CDR1 and CDR2: SQVTM and ANQGSEA. The CDR3 extends over 12 amino acids. The ends lost 4 bases at V and 8 bases at J; junction bases unmatched: 5.